Below are 17 T cell receptor beta chains sequenced from a single sample in a study of T-cell memory formation after mild COVID-19. TCRdb re-derived calls from the 5' RACE reads in MiXCR, one entry per CDR3 protein. The table has more than 450,000 distinct CDR3 sequences, roughly 17% seen once; the top ten hold approximately 12%. Material for sequencing was PBMCs or a T cell subset sorted from them (not recorded which). The source is an adult woman who had mild COVID-19 (a few samples of this study predate the infection). Cell type and time point are not known.

The chain carries TRBV7-6 and TRBJ2-7, with 7 bases lining up with TRBD2. The ends lost 5 bases at V and 0 bases at J; junction bases unmatched: 10. Per germline, CDR1 SGHVS and CDR2 FNYEAQ. This CDR3 comprises 16 residues. DNA of the CDR3: TGTGCCAGCAGCCTGTCTTGGGGCGGGAGCTCCTACGAGCAGTACTTC. It translates to CASSLSWGGSSYEQYF.

Only a few counts were recorded for this clonotype. The chain recombines TRBV6-5 with TRBJ1-2; TRBD1 is a possible D gene (6 bases). Trimming stripped 2 bases from V and 2 bases from J, with 12 bases between. The CDR3 length is 15 residues. Germline values: CDR1 MNHEY, CDR2 SVGAGI. The CDR3 DNA sequence: TGTGCCAGCAGTTACATTGGTCAGGGGAACTATGGCTACACCTTC. Translated, it gives CASSYIGQGNYGYTF.

This clonotype was counted a few times. V usage is TRBV5-4 and J usage is TRBJ1-1; tentative D call: TRBD1 (6 bases). CDR1 SGHNT and CDR2 YYREEE come from the germline V gene (reference sequence). Trimming left V 0 bases short and J 2 bases short, with 11 bases between. This CDR3 contains 15 residues. CDR3 loop: CASSLEGGINTEAFF. The CDR3 DNA is TGTGCCAGCAGCTTGGAGGGGGGTATAAACACTGAAGCTTTCTTT.

This clonotype was observed many times. The CDR3 loop reads CSAPLLGVRETQYF. For the CDR3, the DNA is TGCAGTGCCCCACTTCTTGGGGTTCGGGAGACCCAGTACTTC. V usage is TRBV20-1 and J usage is TRBJ2-5, with D hard to call. Per germline, CDR1 DFQATT and CDR2 SNEGSKA (reference sequence). The CDR3 length is 14 residues. The V and J ends lost 6 bases and 5 bases respectively, with 19 bases between them.

V and J are TRBV20-1 and TRBJ1-5; 10 bases fit TRBD1. From germline, CDR1 is DFQATT and CDR2 SNEGSKA (reference sequence). This CDR3 is 20 amino acids long. V lost 1 base, J lost 0 bases, and 15 bases stayed unmatched. CDR3 sequence reads: CSARVRGDRGSLYSNQPQHF. The DNA of the CDR3 is TGCAGTGCTAGAGTGAGAGGGGACAGGGGATCCCTCTATAGCAATCAGCCCCAGCATTTT.

The V call is TRBV7-9, the J call TRBJ2-1; maybe TRBD1 (5 bases). The CDR3 contains 12 residues. V lost 5 bases, J lost 12 bases, and 14 bases lay in between. CDR1 is SEHNR, CDR2 FQNEAQ, per germline (reference sequence). The CDR3 DNA is TGTGCCAGCAGCCCACAGGTACTGGGGCAGTTCTTC. This sequence encodes CASSPQVLGQFF. The whole variable domain, remainder taken from reference TRBV7-9 and TRBJ2-1, is DTGVSQNPRHKITKRGQNVTFRCDPISEHNRLYWYRQTLGQGPEFLTYFQNEAQLEKSRLLSDRFSAERPKGSFSTLEIQRTEQGDSAMYLCASSPQVLGQFFGPGTRLTVL.

The chain employs TRBV7-3 and TRBJ2-2; D is perhaps TRBD2 (5 bases). The length of the CDR3 is 14 residues. In germline, CDR1 is SGHTA, CDR2 FQGTGA. Trimming left V 7 bases short and J 7 bases short, with 16 bases between. CDR3: CASTHQGGGGELFF. CDR3 nucleotides: TGTGCCAGCACCCACCAAGGCGGAGGCGGGGAGCTGTTTTTT.

The rearrangement joins TRBV7-9 to TRBJ1-2; D remains ambiguous. Trimming removed 1 base from V and 1 base from J, with 10 bases in between. In germline, CDR1 is SEHNR, CDR2 FQNEAQ (reference sequence). CDR3 length equals 15 residues. DNA for the CDR3: TGTGCCAGCAGCTTAGGTTCAGGCAGTAACTATGGCTACACCTTC. Translating it yields CASSLGSGSNYGYTF.

This clonotype is a singleton in its sample. The chain has TRBV18 and TRBJ2-1; D remains unclear. Germline CDR1 and CDR2: KGHSH and LQKENI. CDR3 size: 14 residues. Trimming cost V 0 bases and J 7 bases, with 10 bases left between them. The CDR3 loop reads CASSPPPSGNEQFF. CDR3 nucleotide sequence: TGTGCCAGCTCACCACCACCCTCGGGTAATGAGCAGTTCTTC.

Only a few counts were recorded for this clonotype. The chain employs TRBV3-1 and TRBJ2-5, with TRBD2 matching over 13 bases. The CDR3 has 18 amino acids. V gave up 4 bases and J gave up 0 bases; unmatched junction bases: 8. Germline assignment: CDR1 LGHDT and CDR2 YNNKEL (reference sequence). CDR3 sequence reads: CASSLTGLAGLYQETQYF. The CDR3 DNA follows: TGTGCCAGCAGCCTAACGGGACTAGCGGGGTTGTACCAAGAGACCCAGTACTTC.

The chain couples TRBV5-1 to TRBJ2-3; possible D gene TRBD1, 7 bases. This CDR3 comprises 15 residues. V lost 2 bases and J 3 bases, leaving 13 bases between the germline ends. Germline V lookup: CDR1 SGHRS, CDR2 YFSETQ. CDR3 bases: TGCGCCAGCAGCTTTCAGGGGGGATTGACAGATACGCAGTATTTT. This codes for CASSFQGGLTDTQYF.

This clonotype was found a few times. The genes are TRBV18 and TRBJ1-6; the D is unclear. The CDR3 contains 15 residues. The germline gives CDR1 KGHSH, CDR2 LQKENI. V was shortened by 2 bases and J by 0 bases, with 5 bases between the two germline ends. The CDR3 DNA reads TGTGCCAGCTCACCAATTGACTCCTATAATTCACCCCTCCACTTT. It specifies CASSPIDSYNSPLHF.

This sequence joins TRBV28 and TRBJ2-6; D gene uncertain. Germline V gives CDR1 MDHEN, CDR2 SYDVKM. The CDR3 runs 16 residues. The V end lost 2 bases, the J end lost 3 bases, and 11 bases lay between the germline ends. The CDR3 sequence: CASSLVAGNGANVLTF. The CDR3 coding sequence is TGTGCCAGCAGTTTAGTAGCCGGTAATGGGGCCAACGTCCTGACTTTC. The variable domain in full, with the rest retrieved from reference TRBV28 and TRBJ2-6, is DVKVTQSSRYLVKRTGEKVFLECVQDMDHENMFWYRQDPGLGLRLIYFSYDVKMKEKGDIPEGYSVSREKKERFSLILESASTNQTSMYLCASSLVAGNGANVLTFGAGSRLTVL.

The chain joins TRBV5-1 to TRBJ1-1, with no clear D. V lost 7 bases and J 0 bases, leaving 13 bases between the germline ends. The CDR3 totals 14 residues. Per germline, CDR1 SGHRS and CDR2 YFSETQ. CDR3 sequence reads: CASSHGVMNTEAFF. DNA for the CDR3: TGCGCCAGCTCCCATGGGGTGATGAACACTGAAGCTTTCTTT.

The chain uses TRBV12-3 or TRBV12-4 and TRBJ1-2; D possibly corresponds to TRBD1 (6 bases). The CDR3 extends over 16 amino acids. Trimming removed 3 bases at V and 1 base at J, with 15 bases between. The CDR3 sequence: CASSFSGTYLNYGYTF. DNA for the CDR3: TGTGCCAGCAGTTTCTCCGGGACATACCTTAACTATGGCTACACCTTC.

V and J are TRBV18 and TRBJ1-2; 8 nucleotides line up with TRBD1. Looked up from germline, CDR1 is KGHSH and CDR2 is LQKENI. The CDR3 extends over 14 amino acids. The junction had 4 bases not matched to a gene; V was cut back by 1 base and J by 6 bases. The CDR3 DNA is TGTGCCAGCTCACCACGAGGACAGGGTGATGGCTACACCTTC. Translated: CASSPRGQGDGYTF.

This clonotype was seen a handful of times. The gene calls are TRBV6-4 and TRBJ2-3, with D perhaps matching TRBD2 (5 bases). In germline, CDR1 is MRHNA, CDR2 SNTAGT. The V end was cut by 3 bases, the J end by 0 bases, with 19 bases between. This CDR3 comprises 18 residues. CDR3: CASSENPSSGLSTDTQYF. In nucleotides, the CDR3 is TGTGCCAGCAGTGAAAACCCATCGTCAGGACTGAGCACAGATACGCAGTATTTT.